This TCR beta chain was found in a study of regulatory T cells in long-lasting Graves disease. Time point described: newly diagnosed GD, antithyroid drugs for less than 3 months. PBMC RNA was the source of the TCR library. With regard to this clonotype: Germline and junction disagree at one end, which may indicate a read error.

CDR1 SGHNT and CDR2 YENEEA come from the germline V gene. The CDR3 has 14 amino acids. Construction of the TCR beta libraries employed iRepertoire HTBI primers in conjunction with Arm-PCR of CDR3 regions. TCRdb ran MiXCR on the multiplex PCR reads and lists one entry per CDR3 protein. The sample yields about 320,000 distinct CDR3 sequences, over 15% seen once. The TCR originated in a female donor with Graves disease. V usage is TRBV11-3 and J usage is TRBJ2-7; TRBD2 aligns across 11 bases. The starting material was peripheral blood mononuclear cells (PBMCs), obtained at new diagnosis, from a patient treated with antithyroid drugs. CDR3 residues: CASSRTSGSYEQCF. The DNA of the CDR3 is TGTGCCAGCAGCCGAACTAGCGGGAGCTACGAGCAGTGCTTC.